This is a list of T cell receptor beta chains from one sample in a study of T cell responses to AZD1222 COVID-19 vaccine. Assay used: immunoSEQ multiplex PCR; TCRdb lists only in-frame clones, some missing. The sample includes 150,000 to 200,000 clones, about 89% of them seen just once. The source was peripheral blood, collected 28 days after the second AZD1222 dose. Receptor source: an adult who received the AZD1222 COVID-19 vaccine. Each CDR3 is given with its conserved first and last residue. D genes are given only for firm matches. Not all rows give a size; the values are once, few, many and, for expanded clones, a class.

13	-	TRBJ2-7	TRBD2	TRBV5-6	CASSAGLAYEQYF	TGTGCCAGCAGCGCAGGACTAGCCTACGAGCAGTACTTC
13	once	TRBJ2-7	-	TRBV19	CASSIRGLHEQYF	TGTGCCAGTAGCATTCGGGGGCTCCACGAGCAGTACTTC
15	-	TRBJ2-2	-	TRBV6-5	CASSYLTSSTGELFF	TGTGCCAGCAGTTACCTTACTAGCTCCACCGGGGAGCTGTTTTTT
16	-	TRBJ2-2	-	TRBV5-1	CASSLFGQGNTGELFF	TGCGCCAGCAGCTTGTTTGGTCAGGGAAACACCGGGGAGCTGTTTTTT
15	-	TRBJ2-5	TRBD2	TRBV6-5	CASSISGGKQETQYF	TGTGCCAGCAGTATCAGCGGGGGGAAACAAGAGACCCAGTACTTC
14	-	TRBJ2-1	-	TRBV7-3	CASSPRLTKNEQFF	TGTGCCAGCAGCCCCCGACTGACCAAAAATGAGCAGTTCTTC
13	-	TRBJ2-7	TRBD2	TRBV10-3	CAIRVAGGNEQYF	TGTGCCATCAGGGTAGCGGGAGGTAACGAGCAGTACTTC
16	-	TRBJ1-3	TRBD1	TRBV5-1	CASRLSTGTSGNTIYF	TGCGCCAGCAGGTTATCGACAGGGACCTCTGGAAACACCATATATTTT
13	-	TRBJ1-2	-	TRBV7-2	CASSSGANYGYTF	TGTGCCAGCAGCTCCGGTGCCAACTATGGCTACACCTTC
13	-	TRBJ1-1	-	TRBV14	CASSPQSGTEAFF	TGTGCCAGCAGCCCCCAATCGGGCACTGAAGCTTTCTTT
18	-	TRBJ2-7	TRBD2	TRBV27	CASSPTPGLAGGQYEQYF	TGTGCCAGCAGTCCCACCCCCGGGCTAGCGGGAGGACAATACGAGCAGTACTTC
14	few	TRBJ1-5	-	TRBV19	CASSILSENQPQHF	TGTGCCAGTAGTATTTTATCCGAAAATCAGCCCCAGCATTTT
14	-	TRBJ1-3	-	TRBV25-1	CASSEPGSGNTIYF	TGTGCCAGCAGTGAACCGGGCTCTGGAAACACCATATATTTT
15	once	TRBJ2-7	TRBD1	TRBV5-1	CASSGTGLASYEQYF	TGCGCCAGCAGCGGGACAGGGTTAGCCTCCTACGAGCAGTACTTC
13	-	TRBJ2-1	TRBD2	TRBV7-8	CASSLDRTAGAFF	TGTGCCAGCAGCTTAGACCGGACAGCGGGGGCGTTCTTC
18	-	TRBJ2-7	TRBD1	TRBV24-1	CATSDNRDRGYLSYEQYF	TGTGCCACCAGTGATAACCGGGACAGGGGGTACCTAAGCTACGAGCAGTACTTC
10	-	TRBJ1-1	-	TRBV12-3/TRBV12-4	CAFGNTEAFF	TGTGCCTTCGGGAACACTGAAGCTTTCTTT
15	-	TRBJ1-2	-	TRBV2	CASSENPGTHYGYTF	TGTGCCAGCAGTGAAAACCCCGGGACCCACTATGGCTACACCTTC
12	-	TRBJ1-2	-	TRBV28	CASTLSGYGYTF	TGTGCCAGCACCCTTTCGGGCTATGGCTACACCTTC
14	few	TRBJ1-6	-	TRBV23-1	CASSLGRYNSPLHF	TGCGCCAGCAGTCTCGGCAGGTATAATTCACCCCTCCACTTT
13	-	TRBJ2-1	-	TRBV7-8	CASSTRLGNEQFF	TGTGCCAGCAGCACCCGTCTTGGCAATGAGCAGTTCTTC
21	-	TRBJ2-6	-	TRBV5-1	CASSLRMGQGTSRTGANVLTF	TGCGCCAGCAGCTTGAGGATGGGTCAGGGGACTTCTAGAACTGGGGCCAACGTCCTGACTTTC
14	once	TRBJ2-7	-	TRBV6-5	CASSYVRGSYEQYF	TGTGCCAGCAGTTACGTTCGGGGCTCCTACGAGCAGTACTTC
11	-	TRBJ1-3	-	TRBV20-1	CSAESGNTIYF	TGCAGTGCTGAGTCTGGAAACACCATATATTTT
13	-	TRBJ2-5	-	TRBV13	CASSLGSQETQYF	TGTGCCAGCAGCTTAGGGTCCCAAGAGACCCAGTACTTC
15	-	TRBJ1-2	-	TRBV2	CASSEGGGPGDGYTF	TGTGCCAGCAGTGAAGGGGGAGGGCCAGGGGATGGCTACACCTTC
15	-	TRBJ1-1	-	TRBV5-1	CASSIVIDRNTEAFF	TGCGCCAGCAGCATAGTCATAGACAGAAACACTGAAGCTTTCTTT
16	-	TRBJ2-5	TRBD1	TRBV7-8	CASGLRDRGGQETQYF	TGTGCCAGCGGACTCCGGGACAGAGGGGGTCAAGAGACCCAGTACTTC
15	-	TRBJ2-7	TRBD1	TRBV6-6	CASSYPGTGGGEQYF	TGTGCCAGCAGTTACCCAGGGACAGGGGGTGGGGAGCAGTACTTC
15	once	TRBJ2-3	TRBD1	TRBV5-8	CASSFGTGISDTQYF	TGTGCCAGCAGCTTCGGGACAGGGATTTCAGATACGCAGTATTTT
18	-	TRBJ1-4	-	TRBV6-2/TRBV6-3	CASSYSLGGRWSNEKLFF	TGTGCCAGCAGTTACTCACTAGGGGGGCGGTGGTCTAATGAAAAACTGTTTTTT
15	-	TRBJ2-1	TRBD2	TRBV10-3	CAISETPSGVDEQFF	TGTGCCATCAGTGAAACCCCTAGCGGGGTGGATGAGCAGTTCTTC
18	-	TRBJ2-2	TRBD1	TRBV7-7	CASSRFRGSTGGTGELFF	TGTGCTAGCAGCCGTTTTCGGGGATCGACAGGGGGGACCGGGGAGCTGTTTTTT
14	-	TRBJ2-1	-	TRBV12-5	CASGLGGAYNEQFF	TGTGCTAGTGGTTTGGGTGGAGCCTACAATGAGCAGTTCTTC
17	-	TRBJ2-7	-	TRBV3-1/TRBV3-2	CASSQVSGPGVTYEQYF	TGTGCCAGCAGCCAAGTTTCCGGCCCCGGAGTCACCTACGAGCAGTACTTC
15	-	TRBJ2-1	TRBD2	TRBV14	CASSRLARTYNEQFF	TGTGCCAGCAGCCGACTAGCGAGGACTTACAATGAGCAGTTCTTC
15	-	TRBJ2-2	-	TRBV6-6	CASRPHITNTGELFF	TGTGCCAGCAGACCACACATTACTAATACCGGGGAGCTGTTTTTT
13	-	TRBJ1-1	-	TRBV2	CASSLDGNTEAFF	TGTGCCAGCAGTCTGGACGGGAACACTGAAGCTTTCTTT
17	-	TRBJ2-3	TRBD2	TRBV13	CASSSGGIGGASDTQYF	TGTGCCAGCAGCTCAGGCGGGATCGGGGGGGCCTCAGATACGCAGTATTTT
13	-	TRBJ1-1	-	TRBV5-1	CASSLLVGSEAFF	TGCGCCAGCAGCTTGTTGGTAGGGTCTGAAGCTTTCTTT
15	-	TRBJ1-2	-	TRBV7-9	CASSLPLSGSYGYTF	TGTGCCAGCAGCCTCCCGTTGAGCGGAAGCTATGGCTACACCTTC
14	-	TRBJ1-6	-	TRBV28	CASSLPRLNSPLHF	TGTGCCAGCAGTTTACCCCGACTTAATTCACCCCTCCACTTT
11	-	TRBJ2-1	-	TRBV5-4	CASSFGYEQFF	TGTGCCAGCAGCTTCGGGTATGAGCAGTTCTTC
14	-	TRBJ2-3	-	TRBV6-1	CASSEDVGSDTQYF	TGTGCCAGCAGTGAAGACGTGGGGTCAGATACGCAGTATTTT
15	-	TRBJ1-1	-	TRBV5-5	CASSQSAGTNTEAFF	TGTGCCAGCAGCCAGTCGGCAGGTACGAACACTGAAGCTTTCTTT
16	-	TRBJ2-3	TRBD2	TRBV13	CASSSRTSGRGDTQYF	TGTGCCAGCAGCTCCCGGACTAGCGGGAGGGGAGATACGCAGTATTTT
14	once	TRBJ2-7	-	TRBV9	CASSVSPNSYEQYF	TGTGCCAGCAGCGTATCTCCAAACTCCTACGAGCAGTACTTC
15	-	TRBJ2-7	TRBD2	TRBV5-1	CASSLQGGEIYEQYF	TGCGCCAGCAGCTTGCAGGGAGGGGAAATCTACGAGCAGTACTTC
13	-	TRBJ2-7	-	TRBV29-1	CSVHDKGAYEQYF	TGCAGCGTTCACGACAAGGGGGCCTACGAGCAGTACTTC
14	-	TRBJ2-1	-	TRBV10-3	CAISAATPGDEQFF	TGTGCCATCAGTGCCGCAACCCCTGGGGATGAGCAGTTCTTC
13	-	TRBJ1-2	-	TRBV6-2/TRBV6-3	CASSPDLTYGYTF	TGTGCCAGCAGTCCGGATCTCACATATGGCTACACCTTC
14	-	TRBJ2-7	-	TRBV9	CASSVASGTYEQYF	TGTGCCAGCAGCGTAGCGTCGGGAACCTACGAGCAGTACTTC
11	-	TRBJ1-1	-	TRBV19	CASSMGTEAFF	TGTGCCAGTAGTATGGGGACTGAAGCTTTCTTT
17	-	TRBJ1-6	TRBD1	TRBV18	CASSPRDRALEISPLHF	TGTGCCAGCTCACCCCGGGACAGGGCGTTAGAAATTTCACCCCTCCACTTT
12	-	TRBJ1-6	-	TRBV6-2/TRBV6-3	CASSRGDSPLHF	TGTGCCAGCAGTCGAGGGGATTCACCCCTCCACTTT
14	-	TRBJ2-2	-	TRBV5-1	CASSYGLNTGELFF	TGCGCCAGCAGCTACGGACTGAACACCGGGGAGCTGTTTTTT
18	-	TRBJ1-5	-	TRBV11-2	CASSRPSLTGRGNQPQHF	TGTGCCAGCAGCCGGCCCTCCCTAACAGGGAGAGGCAATCAGCCCCAGCATTTT
14	few	TRBJ2-3	-	TRBV9	CASSVAVLQDTQYF	TGTGCCAGCAGCGTAGCAGTTTTGCAGGATACGCAGTATTTT